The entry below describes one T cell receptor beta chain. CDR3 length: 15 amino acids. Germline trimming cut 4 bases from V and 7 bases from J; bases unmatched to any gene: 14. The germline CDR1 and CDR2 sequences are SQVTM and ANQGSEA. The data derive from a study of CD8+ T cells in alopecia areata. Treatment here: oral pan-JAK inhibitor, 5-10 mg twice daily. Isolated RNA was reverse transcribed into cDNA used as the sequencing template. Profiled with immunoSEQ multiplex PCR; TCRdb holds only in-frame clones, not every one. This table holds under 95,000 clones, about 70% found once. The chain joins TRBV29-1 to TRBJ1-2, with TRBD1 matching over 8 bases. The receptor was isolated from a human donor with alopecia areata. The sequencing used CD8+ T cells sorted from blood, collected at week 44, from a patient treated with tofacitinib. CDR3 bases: TGCAGCGTTGTAACCCAGGACAGGGATGGAGTTGGCTACACCTTC. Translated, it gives CSVVTQDRDGVGYTF.